This T cell receptor beta chain was observed in a study of spatial heterogeneity in lung cancer. Single TCR cDNA molecules each had their own unique molecular identifier. MiXCR, applied by TCRdb to the 5' RACE reads, yields one record per CDR3 protein. The top ten clones hold more than 20% of a sample with more than 25,000 distinct CDR3 sequences, approximately 6.5% of them seen once. Indicated time point: sample taken at primary tumor resection. Study results and limitations: Tumor mutation count correlated with how many alpha and beta TCRs expanded intratumorally.

Germline CDR1 SGHDN, CDR2 FVKESK. V dropped 1 base and J dropped 4 bases, with 16 bases sitting between them. The CDR3 loop spans 16 amino acids. In its sample, this clonotype was seen many times. Its antigen is unknown. The clonotype originates from a male donor with early-stage non-small cell lung cancer. V gene TRBV14 combines with J gene TRBJ1-1, with no clear D. This sample comprised lung tumor tissue, obtained at surgery. CDR3 protein: CASSQGISWEFTEAFF. The CDR3 bases are TGTGCCAGCAGCCAAGGGATCAGTTGGGAGTTCACTGAAGCTTTCTTT.